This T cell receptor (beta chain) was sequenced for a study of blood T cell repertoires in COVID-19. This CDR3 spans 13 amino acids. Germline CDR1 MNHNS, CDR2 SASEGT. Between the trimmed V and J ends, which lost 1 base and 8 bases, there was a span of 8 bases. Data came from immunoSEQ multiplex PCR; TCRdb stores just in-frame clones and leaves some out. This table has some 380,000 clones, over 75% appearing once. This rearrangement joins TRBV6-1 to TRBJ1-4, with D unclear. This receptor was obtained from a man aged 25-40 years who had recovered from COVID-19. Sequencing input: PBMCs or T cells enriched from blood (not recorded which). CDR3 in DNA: TGTGCCAGCAGTGAAGAACGGTGGGAAAAACTGTTTTTT. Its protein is CASSEERWEKLFF.